A single sample is the source of the 21 T cell receptor beta chains below, sequenced in a study of T cells in Graves' hyperthyroidism and ophthalmopathy. From RNA transcripts, TCR beta CDR3 regions were amplified. The HTBI primer set served for first-round RT-PCR of the TCR CDR3. TCRdb fed the multiplex PCR reads into MiXCR, producing one record per CDR3 protein. The table records approximately 410,000 distinct CDR3 sequences, roughly 13% of them present only once. The sample comprised blood. The receptors were sampled from a woman aged 18-29 years with Graves' hyperthyroidism.

There are many counts of this clonotype. V gene TRBV11-2 combines with J gene TRBJ1-5, with a tentative D call TRBD1 (5 bases). Germline CDR1 and CDR2: SGHAT and FQNNGV. The length of the CDR3 is 13 residues. V was cut by 2 bases and J by 7 bases, with 9 bases left in between. Here the CDR3 reads CASSLNRLQPQHF. The CDR3 bases are TGTGCCAGCAGCTTAAACAGGTTACAGCCCCAGCATTTT.

This clonotype was recorded at least ten times. V usage is TRBV15 and J usage is TRBJ1-3, with TRBD1 matching over 7 bases. From germline, CDR1 is LNHNV and CDR2 YYDKDF (reference sequence). The length of the CDR3 is 13 residues. Losses at the gene ends were 6 bases for V and 4 bases for J; bases not matched to a gene: 3. The CDR3 DNA sequence: TGTGCCACCAGTCAACAGGGGGGAAACACCATATATTTT. Amino acid sequence: CATSQQGGNTIYF.

This clonotype was recorded many times. This sequence joins TRBV28 and TRBJ2-3; D might be TRBD1 or TRBD2, each matching 6 bases. This CDR3 contains 15 residues. V shed 2 bases and J shed 3 bases, with 12 bases lying between them. Germline values: CDR1 MDHEN, CDR2 SYDVKM. DNA for the CDR3: TGTGCCAGCAGTTTAGGGGGCCGGGGGACAGATACGCAGTATTTT. Residues: CASSLGGRGTDTQYF.

This clonotype was seen a few times. V usage is TRBV11-2 and J usage is TRBJ2-7; possibly TRBD2 for D (7 bases). Between the trimmed V and J ends, which lost 4 bases and 2 bases, there was a span of 18 bases. The CDR3 length is 16 residues. Germline V gene sequence: CDR1 SGHAT, CDR2 FQNNGV. The CDR3 coding sequence is TGTGCCAGCAGCTCGGGGGCGGGAGTGAAGGCCTACGAGCAGTACTTC. Encoded protein: CASSSGAGVKAYEQYF.

The rearrangement uses TRBV20-1 and TRBJ1-2; D may be TRBD1 (6 bases). V lost 2 bases, J lost 5 bases, and 9 bases lay in between. This CDR3 region has 12 residues. From germline, CDR1 is DFQATT and CDR2 SNEGSKA (reference sequence). CDR3 coding DNA: TGCAGTGCTAGATGGGGGGCGTATGGCTACACCTTC. Translating gives CSARWGAYGYTF.

This clonotype was counted many times. This sequence joins TRBV5-1 and TRBJ2-2; D call uncertain. The V gene lost 6 bases and the J gene lost 5 bases, with 5 bases spanning the gap. The CDR3 consists of 11 residues. CDR1 is SGHRS, CDR2 YFSETQ, per germline. Here the CDR3 reads CASIATGELFF. The CDR3 coding sequence is TGCGCCAGCATCGCGACCGGGGAGCTGTTTTTT.

In this sample, this clonotype turned up a few times. The rearrangement uses TRBV4-1 and TRBJ2-5; D is possibly TRBD2 (5 bases). Germline V gene data show CDR1 as MGHRA and CDR2 as YSYEKL. The ends were cut back, 1 base at V and 2 bases at J, with 17 bases in the middle. The CDR3 is 17 residues long. Here the CDR3 DNA reads TGCGCCAGCAGCCAAGGCTCGGGTAGCGCTGCTCAAGAGACCCAGTACTTC. It yields the protein CASSQGSGSAAQETQYF.

This clonotype has just one count. The chain links TRBV28 to TRBJ2-7; D might be TRBD2 (6 bases). V was cut by 5 bases and J by 4 bases, with 9 bases left in between. The CDR3 loop spans 12 amino acids. Germline V lookup: CDR1 MDHEN, CDR2 SYDVKM. CDR3: CASSHSGYEQYF. As DNA, the CDR3 is TGTGCCAGCAGTCATAGCGGATACGAGCAGTACTTC.

This clonotype appeared many times. The V and J genes are TRBV2 and TRBJ1-5, with 7 bases that match TRBD1. V lost 6 bases to trimming and J lost 2 bases; unmatched junction nucleotides: 7. Germline lookup yields CDR1 SNHLY and CDR2 FYNNEI. There are 15 residues in the CDR3. The CDR3 DNA reads TGTGCCAGCAGGGTTGACAGGGCTGGCAATCAGCCCCAGCATTTT. This translates into CASRVDRAGNQPQHF.

This clonotype was seen repeatedly, ten times or more. This chain joins TRBV28 and TRBJ1-1, with a tentative D call TRBD1 (6 bases). Germline values: CDR1 MDHEN, CDR2 SYDVKM. Trimming took off 6 bases at V and 6 bases at J, with 17 bases between the two ends. This CDR3 is built from 14 residues. The CDR3 region is CASSPPGHPAEAFF. CDR3 sequence (DNA): TGTGCCAGCAGCCCCCCGGGACACCCCGCTGAAGCTTTCTTT.

Note on this clonotype: The junction does not match germline at one end; this may be a read error. The chain joins TRBV10-3 to TRBJ2-6, with D possibly being TRBD1 (5 bases). Germline V gene sequence: CDR1 ENHRY, CDR2 SYGVKD. This CDR3 region has 16 residues. The CDR3 is CAISEDGPSGANILTF. CDR3 nucleotides: TGTGCCATCAGTGAGGACGGCCCCTCTGGGGCCAACATCCTGACTTTC.

This clonotype was found many times. V and J are TRBV19 and TRBJ2-3; the D gene is possibly TRBD2 (6 bases). V gave up 3 bases and J gave up 3 bases, with 19 bases separating them. There are 17 residues in the CDR3. Germline values: CDR1 LNHDA, CDR2 SQIVND (reference sequence). The CDR3 bases are TGTGCCAGTAGTATTAAGTCTTTCGGGAGCGTGACAGATACGCAGTATTTT. It translates to CASSIKSFGSVTDTQYF.

This clonotype was picked up a small number of times. The chain combines TRBV4-1 with TRBJ2-7; TRBD1 is a possible D gene (5 bases). V was clipped by 1 base and J by 0 bases, with 10 bases between them. CDR3 size: 15 residues. CDR1 and CDR2 from the germline V gene are MGHRA and YSYEKL. The CDR3 DNA sequence: TGCGCCAGCAGCCAAGGGGGCGGATCCTCCTACGAGCAGTACTTC. It codes for CASSQGGGSSYEQYF.

This clonotype has more than one count but fewer than ten. The chain couples TRBV9 to TRBJ2-1; TRBD2 matches at 10 bases. The V segment lost 1 base and the J segment 0 bases; nucleotides outside the gene matches: 10. The germline V gene encodes CDR1 SGDLS and CDR2 YYNGEE. The CDR3 is 19 residues long. The CDR3 is CASSVSGLAEGSSYNEQFF. The CDR3 region has the DNA TGTGCCAGCAGCGTATCAGGACTAGCGGAGGGGAGCTCCTACAATGAGCAGTTCTTC.

The gene calls are TRBV27 and TRBJ2-7, with D perhaps TRBD2 (6 bases). Per germline, CDR1 MNHEY and CDR2 SMNVEV (reference sequence). Trimming pared 3 bases from V and 5 bases from J, leaving 29 bases between. The CDR3 has 19 amino acids. The DNA of the CDR3 is TGTGCCAGCAGTTTTTCCCGGGAGACGGAAGGAGACTACATGGACGAGCAGTACTTC. Encoded protein: CASSFSRETEGDYMDEQYF.

This chain uses TRBV19 with TRBJ2-2; D not certain. The ends were cut back, 7 bases at V and 3 bases at J, with 15 bases in the middle. CDR1 is LNHDA and CDR2 is SQIVND in the germline V gene (reference sequence). This CDR3 has 15 amino acids. CDR3 sequence (DNA): TGTGCCAGTACCCCCGGTGGGGTCGACACCGGGGAGCTGTTTTTT. Translation: CASTPGGVDTGELFF.

This clonotype was detected many times. This chain uses TRBV12-3 or TRBV12-4 with TRBJ2-5; TRBD2 agrees at 7 bases. The CDR3 has 15 amino acids. Trimming cost V 6 bases and J 7 bases; bases outside gene matches: 14. The CDR3 region has the DNA TGTGCCAGCAGGCCTCCGGGACTACCATTCGGGACCCAGTACTTC. Protein: CASRPPGLPFGTQYF.

This clonotype was detected many times. The chain recombines TRBV12-3 or TRBV12-4 with TRBJ2-5; D gene ambiguous. Trimming stripped 3 bases from V and 5 bases from J, with 7 bases between. The CDR3 totals 12 residues. In nucleotides, the CDR3 is TGTGCCAGCAGTTTGATTGTCGAGACCCAGTACTTC. Translating gives CASSLIVETQYF.

This clonotype was counted many times. This CDR3 reads CSVAVWELAGVHTQYF. Here the CDR3 DNA reads TGCAGCGTGGCCGTCTGGGAACTAGCGGGAGTTCATACGCAGTATTTT. This chain joins TRBV29-1 and TRBJ2-3, with 11 positions matching TRBD2. Germline V lookup: CDR1 SQVTM, CDR2 ANQGSEA. The CDR3 is made up of 16 amino acids. With V trimmed by 6 bases and J by 7 bases, 15 bases remained unmatched.

In its sample, this clonotype was seen many times. The chain employs TRBV5-1 and TRBJ2-1; TRBD2 agrees at 13 bases. Trimming removed 3 bases from V and 7 bases from J; junction bases left unmatched: 10. This CDR3 contains 17 residues. The germline V gene has CDR1 SGHRS and CDR2 YFSETQ. The CDR3 region has the DNA TGCGCCAGCAGCTCCCCCCCGGGACTAGCGGGACCTAATGAGCAGTTCTTC. It specifies CASSSPPGLAGPNEQFF.

This clonotype was counted ten times or more. This chain joins TRBV12-5 and TRBJ2-3; D gene uncertain. From germline, CDR1 is LGHNT and CDR2 FRNRAP. This CDR3 is built from 12 residues. Trimming removed 1 base at V and 2 bases at J, with 1 base between. The CDR3 loop reads CASGLDTDTQYF. In DNA form, the CDR3 reads TGTGCTAGTGGTTTGGACACAGATACGCAGTATTTT.